Each of the 21 T cell receptor beta chains below was sequenced from the same sample in a study of blood T cells in healthy people across ages. The second PCR ran about 6 to 12 cycles with a sample-barcoded 5' primer and J-beta primers. From the 5' RACE reads, TCRdb called clonotypes with MiXCR, one entry per CDR3 protein. The table records approximately 670,000 distinct CDR3 sequences, around two fifths of them present only once. The sample taken for sequencing was blood. The receptor source for this set is a man older than 75 in good health.

A few counts support this clonotype. This CDR3 is CSARGRIEGYYEQYF. Written as DNA, the CDR3 is TGCAGTGCTAGGGGGCGTATAGAGGGGTACTACGAGCAGTACTTC. V and J are TRBV20-1 and TRBJ2-7; D may correspond to TRBD1 or TRBD2 (5 bases each). V shed 3 bases and J shed 3 bases, with 18 bases lying between them. This CDR3 comprises 15 residues. Germline V gives CDR1 DFQATT, CDR2 SNEGSKA (reference sequence).

This clonotype was observed a handful of times. The rearrangement links TRBV27 to TRBJ2-5, with TRBD1 identical over 7 bases. The V segment lost 7 bases and the J segment 11 bases; nucleotides outside the gene matches: 13. There are 13 residues in the CDR3. CDR1 and CDR2 from the germline V gene are MNHEY and SMNVEV (reference sequence). The CDR3: CASTPTGRNEQYF. The CDR3 bases are TGTGCCAGCACTCCGACAGGGCGCAATGAGCAGTACTTC.

This clonotype was observed a handful of times. The V call is TRBV6-2 or TRBV6-3, the J call TRBJ2-3, with 7 bases that match TRBD1. The trim removed 6 bases at V and 4 bases at J, leaving 4 bases unmatched. The CDR3 has 13 residues. CDR1 is MNHEY and CDR2 is SVGEGT in the germline V gene. CDR3 residues: CASRGTVADTQYF. CDR3 coding DNA: TGTGCCAGCAGAGGGACAGTCGCAGATACGCAGTATTTT.

V is TRBV20-1 and J is TRBJ2-3; D gene unclear. The V gene's germline CDR1 is DFQATT and CDR2 SNEGSKA (reference sequence). Trimming took off 6 bases at V and 5 bases at J, with 9 bases between the two ends. The CDR3 is 11 residues long. CDR3 loop: CSAVSVDTQYF. The CDR3 DNA sequence: TGCAGTGCGGTTAGTGTAGATACGCAGTATTTT.

This clonotype showed up just a few times. V and J are TRBV3-1 and TRBJ1-5, with D hard to call. Germline CDR1 and CDR2: LGHDT and YNNKEL (reference sequence). V was shortened by 3 bases and J by 3 bases, with 9 bases between the two germline ends. The CDR3 has 14 amino acids. Here the CDR3 reads CASSQRMVNQPQHF. The CDR3 DNA follows: TGTGCCAGCAGCCAGAGGATGGTCAATCAGCCCCAGCATTTT. Based on the CDR3 plus reference TRBV3-1 and TRBJ1-5, the full variable domain is DTAVSQTPKYLVTQMGNDKSIKCEQNLGHDTMYWYKQDSKKFLKIMFSYNNKELIINETVPNRFSPKSPDKAHLNLHINSLELGDSAVYFCASSQRMVNQPQHFGDGTRLSIL.

This clonotype was found a few times. This sequence joins TRBV20-1 and TRBJ2-7; 10 bases agree with TRBD2. The CDR3 sequence is 15 residues long. V shed 0 bases, J shed 0 bases, and the junction held 2 bases outside the gene matches. Germline CDR1 DFQATT, CDR2 SNEGSKA (reference sequence). CDR3 in amino acids: CSAREPSGSSYEQYF. The CDR3 region has the DNA TGCAGTGCTAGAGAACCTAGCGGGAGCTCCTACGAGCAGTACTTC.

This clonotype was counted once. The J gene is TRBJ1-1, the V gene TRBV10-3; D perhaps matches TRBD1 (5 bases). Trimming cost V 10 bases and J 0 bases, with 12 bases left between them. Germline CDR1 ENHRY, CDR2 SYGVKD. The CDR3 is made up of 13 amino acids. The CDR3 region is CARRETVNTEAFF. In DNA form, the CDR3 reads TGTGCCAGAAGGGAGACAGTGAACACTGAAGCTTTCTTT.

The V and J genes are TRBV6-5 and TRBJ1-1; 9 bases line up with TRBD1. Germline-derived CDR1 and CDR2 are MNHEY and SVGAGI. The CDR3 spans 13 residues. V was clipped by 9 bases and J by 5 bases; unmatched bases: 7. The CDR3 is CASGQGRGTEAFF. The CDR3 DNA is TGTGCCAGTGGACAGGGGCGGGGTACTGAAGCTTTCTTT.

The V and J genes are TRBV15 and TRBJ2-1; TRBD1 is a possible D gene (9 bases). This CDR3 has 20 residues. CDR1 and CDR2 (germline): LNHNV, YYDKDF (reference sequence). Deletions cut 0 bases from V and 7 bases from J, with 28 bases between. CDR3 nucleotide sequence: TGTGCCACCAGCAGAGATCGGATGGACCGACTAGCGACAGGGGGAAATGAGCAGTTCTTC. Its translation: CATSRDRMDRLATGGNEQFF.

With respect to this clonotype: At one end the junction does not follow the germline gene, possibly because of a read error. This chain joins TRBV3-1 and TRBJ2-7; a possible D gene is TRBD2 (6 bases). This CDR3 spans 16 amino acids. Germline V lookup: CDR1 LGHDT, CDR2 YNNKEL (reference sequence). The CDR3 sequence is CASSQDLAGPPYERYF. The DNA of the CDR3 is TGTGCCAGCAGCCAAGACCTGGCGGGGCCCCCCTACGAGCGGTACTTC.

Worth noting for this clonotype: The junction departs from the called germline gene at one end, perhaps through a read error. The chain couples TRBV6-5 to TRBJ2-5; weak D call: TRBD2 (6 bases). The CDR3 covers 16 residues. Germline CDR1 reads MNHEY; CDR2 reads SVGAGI. The CDR3 here is CAGSPGLAGTQETQYF. CDR3 nucleotides: TGTGCCGGCAGTCCAGGGCTGGCGGGGACCCAAGAGACCCAGTACTTC.

The genes are TRBV6-2 or TRBV6-3 and TRBJ2-5, with TRBD2 as a possible D gene (5 bases). Germline V gene data show CDR1 as MNHEY and CDR2 as SVGEGT. The V end lost 7 bases, the J end lost 5 bases, and 11 bases lay between the germline ends. CDR3 length: 12 amino acids. Here the CDR3 reads CASNFGVETQYF. CDR3 DNA: TGTGCCAGCAATTTCGGGGTTGAGACCCAGTACTTC.

The V and J genes are TRBV7-2 and TRBJ2-5, with no clear D. The end of the DNA fits TRBJ2-7 better, so the J call may be wrong. The V gene's germline CDR1 is SGHTA and CDR2 FQGNSA. This CDR3 is built from 13 residues. The CDR3 nucleotides are TGTGCCAGCAGCGTGAGCGTTTCCGACGAGCAGTACTTC. Protein: CASSVSVSDEQYF.

This clonotype was observed at least ten times. The chain recombines TRBV25-1 with TRBJ2-7, with a tentative D call TRBD1 (5 bases). Trimming removed 3 bases from V and 3 bases from J, with 9 bases in between. The CDR3 loop spans 13 amino acids. CDR1 and CDR2 (germline): MGHDK, SYGVNS. CDR3 residues: CASSDQGVYEQYF. The CDR3 region has the DNA TGTGCCAGCAGTGACCAGGGCGTCTACGAGCAGTACTTC.

This clonotype was found many times. V and J are TRBV2 and TRBJ2-7; D not resolved. Deletions cut 4 bases from V and 3 bases from J, with 4 bases between. CDR3 size: 11 residues. Germline loops: CDR1 SNHLY, CDR2 FYNNEI. In nucleotides, the CDR3 is TGTGCCAGCAGTGGGTACTACGAGCAGTACTTC. This gives the protein CASSGYYEQYF.

This clonotype was seen once. The V call is TRBV20-1, the J call TRBJ1-5; possible D gene TRBD1, 5 bases. From germline, CDR1 is DFQATT and CDR2 SNEGSKA (reference sequence). V lost 0 bases and J lost 0, with 12 bases in between. The CDR3 is 16 residues long. CDR3 in DNA: TGCAGTGCTAGAGATATCTCTACAGGTAGCAATCAGCCCCAGCATTTT. Protein sequence: CSARDISTGSNQPQHF.

The CDR3 here is CASSVSGGWSTDTQYF. CDR3 coding DNA: TGTGCCAGCAGCGTTAGCGGGGGTTGGAGCACAGATACGCAGTATTTT. The chain recombines TRBV9 with TRBJ2-3, with 9 positions matching TRBD2. V was clipped by 2 bases and J by 0 bases; unmatched bases: 4. This CDR3 region has 16 residues. The germline V gene has CDR1 SGDLS and CDR2 YYNGEE.

This rearrangement joins TRBV11-1 to TRBJ2-7; D gene ambiguous. Germline V gene sequence: CDR1 SGHAT, CDR2 FQDESV (reference sequence). Deletions cut 5 bases from V and 0 bases from J, with 8 bases between. This CDR3 has 13 residues. CDR3 region: CASSLVTSYEQYF. The DNA for the CDR3 is TGTGCCAGCAGCCTTGTCACCTCCTACGAGCAGTACTTC.

This chain joins TRBV6-1 and TRBJ2-4; 10 bases align to TRBD1. There are 14 residues in the CDR3. With 7 bases clipped from V and 5 bases from J, the junction kept 5 bases outside the gene matches. CDR1 is MNHNS and CDR2 is SASEGT in the germline V gene. CDR3 bases: TGTGCCAGCACTGACAGGGGGCTTGAAAACATTCAGTACTTC. Protein sequence: CASTDRGLENIQYF.

The chain joins TRBV11-1 to TRBJ2-1, with D possibly being TRBD1 (6 bases). The CDR3 is 16 residues long. Trimming took 5 bases from V and 7 from J, leaving 21 bases between them. Germline V gives CDR1 SGHAT, CDR2 FQDESV (reference sequence). The CDR3 DNA reads TGTGCCAGCAGCGACGACAGGTATAGGATTGGTAATGAGCAGTTCTTC. Translating it yields CASSDDRYRIGNEQFF.

The rearrangement joins TRBV5-1 to TRBJ1-2; D is undetermined. Germline CDR1 SGHRS, CDR2 YFSETQ. The CDR3 runs 14 residues. V shed 0 bases and J shed 4 bases, with 10 bases lying between them. The CDR3 DNA follows: TGCGCCAGCAGCTTGGAGGCCAGGAGCTATGGCTACACCTTC. Protein product: CASSLEARSYGYTF.